This passage covers 30 T cell receptor beta chains from one sample sequenced in a study of cytomegalovirus exposure and HLA in healthy donors. The study ran its PCR with 60 Vbeta and 13 Jbeta primers. The method was immunoSEQ multiplex PCR; TCRdb's version includes in-frame clones alone and lacks a portion of them. The sample shows 150,000 to 200,000 clones, roughly 70% of them seen only once. Sequencing used PBMCs. Receptors originate from a woman in her forties or fifties in good health and CMV-seropositive.

This clone occurred a few times. The V and J genes are TRBV2 and TRBJ1-5; D is ambiguous. Per the germline V gene, CDR1 is SNHLY and CDR2 is FYNNEI. V was cut by 1 base and J by 5 bases, with 9 bases left in between. CDR3 length equals 14 residues. The CDR3, as DNA: TGTGCCAGCAGTGAAGACAGCTCCTATCAGCCCCAGCATTTT. Protein product: CASSEDSSYQPQHF. The whole variable domain, remainder taken from reference TRBV2 and TRBJ1-5, is EPEVTQTPSHQVTQMGQEVILRCVPISNHLYFYWYRQILGQKVEFLVSFYNNEISEKSEIFDDQFSVERPDGSNFTLKIRSTKLEDSAMYFCASSEDSSYQPQHFGDGTRLSIL.

V usage is TRBV10-3 and J usage is TRBJ1-3; 7 positions agree with TRBD1. J gave up 1 base and V 6 bases, and 12 bases lay outside the gene matches. The CDR3 is 17 amino acids. Germline-derived CDR1 and CDR2 are ENHRY and SYGVKD. CDR3 protein: CAIRGGTGDGSGNTIYF. CDR3 nucleotides: TGTGCCATCAGGGGGGGTACAGGGGACGGTTCTGGAAACACCATATATTTT.

The chain has TRBV14 and TRBJ1-2, with 7 bases matching TRBD1. Losses at the gene ends were 0 bases for V and 4 bases for J; bases not matched to a gene: 5. CDR1 is SGHDN and CDR2 is FVKESK in the germline V gene. The CDR3 loop spans 15 amino acids. The CDR3 is CASSQEPGQIYGYTF. Written as DNA, the CDR3 is TGTGCCAGCAGCCAAGAACCGGGACAGATCTATGGCTACACCTTC.

This clone occurred many times. The chain recombines TRBV9 with TRBJ1-1, with 7 bases aligning to TRBD1. Trimming cost V 4 bases and J 3 bases; bases outside gene matches: 15. The CDR3 length is 17 residues. Germline assignment: CDR1 SGDLS and CDR2 YYNGEE. The CDR3 spells CASSPRQGVPEDTEAFF. In nucleotides, the CDR3 is TGTGCCAGCAGCCCCAGACAGGGAGTCCCTGAAGACACTGAAGCTTTCTTT.

CDR3: CSVVRPTGINYGYTF. CDR3 DNA sequence: TGCAGCGTTGTTCGTCCAACAGGGATTAACTATGGCTACACCTTC. The chain uses TRBV29-1 and TRBJ1-2, with a possible D match to TRBD1 (6 bases). Trimming removed 4 bases from V and 1 base from J, with 16 bases in between. The CDR3 is 15 amino acids. Germline CDR1 SQVTM, CDR2 ANQGSEA.

J is TRBJ2-7 and V is TRBV2, with 8 bases matching TRBD1. V dropped 10 bases and J dropped 3; count of bases not matched to a gene: 14. This CDR3 has 15 amino acids. The V gene's germline CDR1 is SNHLY and CDR2 FYNNEI. CDR3 protein: CATRSGTGRIYEQYF. The CDR3 DNA is TGTGCCACTCGGTCCGGGACAGGTCGAATCTACGAGCAGTACTTC.

The gene calls are TRBV5-4 and TRBJ2-5; 14 positions match TRBD2. Trimming at V came to 3 bases and at J to 2 bases, leaving 0 bases not matched to a gene. Germline V gene lookup returns CDR1 SGHNT and CDR2 YYREEE (reference sequence). The CDR3 is 15 amino acids. In nucleotides, the CDR3 is TGTGCCAGCAGCTGGACTAGCGGGGGGCAAGAGACCCAGTACTTC. It codes for CASSWTSGGQETQYF.

This clone was found once. The chain couples TRBV27 to TRBJ1-2; the D gene is possibly TRBD1 (6 bases). Trimming cost V 2 bases and J 5 bases, with 12 bases left between them. The CDR3 is made up of 14 amino acids. Germline V gene sequence: CDR1 MNHEY, CDR2 SMNVEV (reference sequence). The CDR3 loop reads CASSLNRVGYGYTF. For the CDR3, the DNA is TGTGCCAGCAGTTTAAACAGGGTGGGATATGGCTACACCTTC.

The chain recombines TRBV5-1 with TRBJ2-1; 10 bases are shared with TRBD1. From germline, CDR1 is SGHRS and CDR2 YFSETQ. V dropped 4 bases and J dropped 8; count of bases not matched to a gene: 9. This CDR3 spans 15 amino acids. CDR3 residues: CASSRGQGGRDEQFF. CDR3 nucleotide sequence: TGCGCCAGCAGCCGTGGACAGGGGGGGAGGGATGAGCAGTTCTTC.

The rearrangement links TRBV4-1 to TRBJ2-1; D may be TRBD1 (6 bases). V dropped 6 bases and J dropped 6 bases, with 18 bases sitting between them. The CDR3 runs 15 residues. CDR1 and CDR2 (germline): MGHRA, YSYEKL. Written as DNA, the CDR3 is TGCGCCAGCAGTCTAGGTTCCCCAGGGGTCAATGAGCAGTTCTTC. This sequence encodes CASSLGSPGVNEQFF.

This sequence joins TRBV7-3 and TRBJ1-1; maybe TRBD1 (6 bases). Trimming removed 4 bases at V and 1 base at J, with 10 bases between. Germline-derived CDR1 and CDR2 are SGHTA and FQGTGA. This CDR3 contains 14 residues. The CDR3 reads CASSSQGSNTEAFF. CDR3 nucleotide sequence: TGTGCCAGCAGCTCCCAGGGGTCGAACACTGAAGCTTTCTTT. Filled out from reference TRBV7-3 and TRBJ1-1, the complete variable domain reads GAGVSQTPSNKVTEKGKYVELRCDPISGHTALYWYRQSLGQGPEFLIYFQGTGAADDSGLPNDRFFAVRPEGSVSTLKIQRTERGDSAVYLCASSSQGSNTEAFFGQGTRLTVV.

J is TRBJ2-5 and V is TRBV5-1, with 8 bases identical to TRBD2. The DNA end is more similar to TRBJ2-7, so the J call may be wrong. From germline, CDR1 is SGHRS and CDR2 YFSETQ. CDR3 length: 18 amino acids. The DNA for the CDR3 is TGCGCCAGCAGCTTCGTAGCGGGGTCCGACCAGAGGGCCTACGAGCAGTACTTC. Translated: CASSFVAGSDQRAYEQYF.

The CDR3 loop reads CASSVDGSGGTEAFF. The DNA for the CDR3 is TGTGCCAGCAGCGTAGATGGTTCTGGGGGGACTGAAGCTTTCTTT. This chain joins TRBV9 and TRBJ1-1; TRBD1 is a possible D gene (5 bases). The CDR3 is 15 amino acids. Trimming shortened V by 0 bases and J by 5 bases, and 14 bases separated the two germline ends. CDR1 and CDR2 (germline): SGDLS, YYNGEE. The variable domain in full, completed from reference TRBV9 and TRBJ1-1, reads DSGVTQTPKHLITATGQRVTLRCSPRSGDLSVYWYQQSLDQGLQFLIQYYNGEERAKGNILERFSAQQFPDLHSELNLSSLELGDSALYFCASSVDGSGGTEAFFGQGTRLTVV.

The V gene is TRBV5-6, the J gene TRBJ2-7, with no clear D. V was trimmed by 2 bases and J by 5 bases, leaving 11 bases between them. The CDR3 covers 13 residues. The germline gives CDR1 SGHDT, CDR2 YYEEEE. The CDR3 DNA follows: TGTGCCAGCAGCTTCCAGGCCATCCACGAGCAGTACTTC. It codes for CASSFQAIHEQYF.

The gene calls are TRBV19 and TRBJ1-2, with 8 bases identical to TRBD1. With 5 bases clipped from V and 2 bases from J, the junction kept 4 bases outside the gene matches. The CDR3 sequence is 14 residues long. Germline CDR1 and CDR2: LNHDA and SQIVND (reference sequence). The CDR3 DNA sequence: TGTGCCAGTAGTCCGACAGGGGCCAACTATGGCTACACCTTC. It specifies CASSPTGANYGYTF. Filled out from reference TRBV19 and TRBJ1-2, the complete variable domain reads DGGITQSPKYLFRKEGQNVTLSCEQNLNHDAMYWYRQDPGQGLRLIYYSQIVNDFQKGDIAEGYSVSREKKESFPLTVTSAQKNPTAFYLCASSPTGANYGYTFGSGTRLTVV.

The rearrangement uses TRBV9 and TRBJ2-3; 7 bases fit TRBD1. This CDR3 is built from 16 residues. The V and J ends lost 0 bases and 2 bases, in that order; junction bases with no gene match: 6. In germline, CDR1 is SGDLS, CDR2 YYNGEE. The CDR3: CASSVGRDSYTDTQYF. The DNA for the CDR3 is TGTGCCAGCAGCGTAGGAAGGGACAGTTACACAGATACGCAGTATTTT.

The chain's CDR3 is CASSVADRGDYGYTF. The CDR3 DNA reads as TGTGCCAGCAGCGTGGCAGACAGGGGGGACTATGGCTACACCTTC. J is TRBJ1-2 and V is TRBV9, with TRBD1 matching over 9 bases. The CDR3 is made up of 15 amino acids. CDR1 and CDR2 (germline): SGDLS, YYNGEE. Losses at the gene ends were 2 bases for V and 3 bases for J; bases not matched to a gene: 5.

This clone was picked up one time. CDR3 loop: CASSLSGGASYNEQFF. The CDR3 DNA is TGTGCCAGCAGCCTCTCCGGGGGGGCGTCCTACAATGAGCAGTTCTTC. The rearrangement links TRBV9 to TRBJ2-1, with TRBD2 matching 8 bases. From germline, CDR1 is SGDLS and CDR2 YYNGEE. V shed 4 bases and J 1 base; nucleotides not matched to a gene: 7. CDR3 length: 16 residues.

This clone occurred once. The chain joins TRBV9 to TRBJ1-4; the D gene is possibly TRBD1 (6 bases). The germline V and J ends were trimmed by 0 bases and 7 bases, with 16 bases remaining between them. Germline V lookup: CDR1 SGDLS, CDR2 YYNGEE. This CDR3 region has 16 residues. The CDR3 DNA sequence: TGTGCCAGCAGCGTAGCGGTTGGGGCAGGGGTTGAAAAACTGTTTTTT. It specifies CASSVAVGAGVEKLFF.

This chain connects TRBV29-1 to TRBJ2-1; 10 bases match TRBD1. The junction had 6 bases not matched to a gene; V was cut back by 3 bases and J by 4 bases. The CDR3 totals 15 residues. Germline assignment: CDR1 SQVTM and CDR2 ANQGSEA. CDR3 sequence: CSVDFGDRGYNEQFF. The CDR3 DNA follows: TGCAGCGTTGATTTCGGGGACAGGGGATACAATGAGCAGTTCTTC.

The chain has TRBV6-5 and TRBJ1-1, with D perhaps TRBD1 (6 bases). Germline V gene lookup returns CDR1 MNHEY and CDR2 SVGAGI. V was clipped by 6 bases and J by 2 bases, with 16 bases between them. This CDR3 has 15 amino acids. The chain's CDR3 is CASSPAGAGNTEAFF. The CDR3 DNA is TGTGCCAGCAGCCCAGCAGGGGCAGGCAACACTGAAGCTTTCTTT.

The V gene is TRBV14, the J gene TRBJ1-5; D ambiguous. The V end lost 1 base, the J end lost 5 bases, and 3 bases lay between the germline ends. The germline V gene encodes CDR1 SGHDN and CDR2 FVKESK. This CDR3 region has 12 residues. The CDR3 spells CASSQGHQPQHF. CDR3 nucleotide sequence: TGTGCCAGCAGCCAAGGGCATCAGCCCCAGCATTTT.

The chain employs TRBV6-1 and TRBJ2-5; D uncertain. The CDR3 runs to 13 residues. Deletions cut 8 bases from V and 6 bases from J, with 16 bases between. Germline V CDR1 and CDR2: MNHNS, SASEGT. The CDR3 DNA is TGTGCCAGCCTATCGGGTAACTCAAAGACCCAGTACTTC. Protein product: CASLSGNSKTQYF.

The gene calls are TRBV18 and TRBJ2-5; a weak D match, TRBD1 (5 bases). Trimming removed 3 bases at V and 1 base at J, with 12 bases between. Germline V gene lookup returns CDR1 KGHSH and CDR2 LQKENI. CDR3 length equals 15 residues. The DNA of the CDR3 is TGTGCCAGCTCACCCCAGGGTAGGCTCCAAGAGACCCAGTACTTC. This encodes CASSPQGRLQETQYF.

The V gene is TRBV2, the J gene TRBJ1-2, with D possibly matching TRBD1 (5 bases). The CDR3 spans 16 residues. Germline V CDR1 and CDR2: SNHLY, FYNNEI. The V end was cut by 5 bases, the J end by 5 bases, with 21 bases between. DNA of the CDR3: TGTGCCAGCAGTTTGTCGGGCGGACGGGCAGGGTATGGCTACACCTTC. Translated, it gives CASSLSGGRAGYGYTF.

The chain has TRBV15 and TRBJ2-3; TRBD1 matches at 7 bases. Germline values: CDR1 LNHNV, CDR2 YYDKDF (reference sequence). The CDR3 length is 14 residues. Trimming at V came to 3 bases and at J to 8 bases, leaving 8 bases not matched to a gene. The CDR3 region is CATSSDRAIGTQYF. The CDR3 coding sequence is TGTGCCACCAGCAGTGACAGGGCGATTGGTACGCAGTATTTT. The variable domain in full, completed from reference TRBV15 and TRBJ2-3, reads DAMVIQNPRYQVTQFGKPVTLSCSQTLNHNVMYWYQQKSSQAPKLLFHYYDKDFNNEADTPDNFQSRRPNTSFCFLDIRSPGLGDTAMYLCATSSDRAIGTQYFGPGTRLTVL.

V usage is TRBV6-5 and J usage is TRBJ1-3; TRBD1 is a possible D gene (6 bases). V was trimmed by 6 bases and J by 0 bases, leaving 9 bases between them. Looked up from germline, CDR1 is MNHEY and CDR2 is SVGAGI. This CDR3 is 14 amino acids long. The CDR3 bases are TGTGCCAGCAGCAGGGGTGGCTCTGGAAACACCATATATTTT. Its protein is CASSRGGSGNTIYF.

The chain has TRBV11-2 and TRBJ2-5; tentative D call: TRBD1 (5 bases). CDR3 length equals 17 residues. V gave up 1 base and J gave up 7 bases, with 22 bases separating them. Germline V lookup: CDR1 SGHAT, CDR2 FQNNGV. The CDR3 nucleotides read TGTGCCAGCAGCTTAGTACTTGGAGCCCCAGGGTTAGGGACCCAGTACTTC. It yields the protein CASSLVLGAPGLGTQYF.

V gene TRBV30 combines with J gene TRBJ1-1, with a tentative D call TRBD1 (5 bases). The CDR3 has 13 residues. Germline V gives CDR1 GTSNPN, CDR2 SVGIG (reference sequence). The V gene lost 3 bases and the J gene lost 10 bases, with 18 bases spanning the gap. The CDR3 spells CAWSPLAGLAAFF. The CDR3 region has the DNA TGTGCCTGGAGCCCTCTGGCAGGGCTCGCAGCTTTCTTT.

This clone has only one observation. This sequence joins TRBV29-1 and TRBJ1-2; D is possibly TRBD1 (5 bases). Germline CDR1 is SQVTM and CDR2 is ANQGSEA. Trimming stripped 4 bases from V and 5 bases from J, with 11 bases between. The CDR3 extends over 12 amino acids. CDR3 in amino acids: CSVVIRGYGYTF. The CDR3 bases are TGCAGCGTTGTAATACGGGGGTATGGCTACACCTTC.